A selection of T cell receptor beta chains follows, all from one sample in a study of blood T cell repertoires in COVID-19. The method was immunoSEQ multiplex PCR; TCRdb's version includes in-frame clones alone and lacks a portion of them. In the table there are approximately 220,000 clones, 83% of which are singletons. Source material: PBMCs or T cells enriched from blood (not recorded which). The receptors here all came from a middle-aged woman who had been exposed to COVID-19. The CDR3 runs from the conserved cysteine through the conserved F or W. The order of the fields is clone size, D gene, V gene, J gene, CDR3 protein, CDR3 DNA. A D gene is named only where the DNA matches it firmly. Clone size is not always given. Where it is, it says once, few, many or a class for expanded clones.

clone size: once
D gene: TRBD2
V gene: TRBV10-3
J gene: TRBJ2-1
CDR3 protein: CAISMGLTNNEQFF
CDR3 DNA: TGTGCCATCAGTATGGGACTAACTAACAATGAGCAGTTCTTC

clone size: -
D gene: TRBD2
V gene: TRBV29-1
J gene: TRBJ2-1
CDR3 protein: CSVEGTSGGNRQNEQFF
CDR3 DNA: TGCAGCGTTGAAGGGACTAGCGGGGGGAACCGCCAAAATGAGCAGTTCTTC

clone size: -
D gene: TRBD2
V gene: TRBV2
J gene: TRBJ2-3
CDR3 protein: CATRLAGGTDTQYF
CDR3 DNA: TGTGCCACAAGACTAGCGGGGGGAACAGATACGCAGTATTTT

clone size: -
D gene: -
V gene: TRBV27
J gene: TRBJ1-2
CDR3 protein: CASSPPGNYGYTF
CDR3 DNA: TGTGCCAGCAGTCCCCCGGGGAACTATGGCTACACCTTC

clone size: -
D gene: -
V gene: TRBV2
J gene: TRBJ2-1
CDR3 protein: CASSEARGGYNEQFF
CDR3 DNA: TGTGCCAGCAGTGAAGCGCGGGGCGGGTACAATGAGCAGTTCTTC

clone size: many
D gene: -
V gene: TRBV6-2/TRBV6-3
J gene: TRBJ2-5
CDR3 protein: CASSFVETQYF
CDR3 DNA: TGTGCCAGCAGTTTCGTGGAGACCCAGTACTTC

clone size: -
D gene: -
V gene: TRBV5-1
J gene: TRBJ1-6
CDR3 protein: CASSQSSGVQNSPLHF
CDR3 DNA: TGCGCCAGCAGCCAATCCTCAGGGGTACAGAATTCACCCCTCCACTTT

clone size: few
D gene: TRBD1
V gene: TRBV30
J gene: TRBJ2-7
CDR3 protein: CAWSVRQGANEQYF
CDR3 DNA: TGTGCCTGGAGTGTAAGGCAGGGGGCCAACGAGCAGTACTTC

clone size: -
D gene: -
V gene: TRBV28
J gene: TRBJ1-3
CDR3 protein: CASSRGGTGNTIYF
CDR3 DNA: TGTGCCAGCAGTAGGGGAGGGACTGGAAACACCATATATTTT

clone size: -
D gene: TRBD1
V gene: TRBV5-4
J gene: TRBJ2-7
CDR3 protein: CASSRQGYEQYF
CDR3 DNA: TGTGCCAGCAGCCGACAGGGCTACGAGCAGTACTTC

clone size: -
D gene: -
V gene: TRBV9
J gene: TRBJ2-1
CDR3 protein: CASSREGAYNEQFF
CDR3 DNA: TGTGCCAGCTCCAGGGAGGGGGCCTACAATGAGCAGTTCTTC

clone size: few
D gene: TRBD2
V gene: TRBV28
J gene: TRBJ2-7
CDR3 protein: CASSIRGAGTMEQYF
CDR3 DNA: TGTGCCAGCAGTATCCGCGGAGCGGGGACGATGGAGCAGTACTTC

clone size: -
D gene: TRBD1
V gene: TRBV3-1/TRBV3-2
J gene: TRBJ2-1
CDR3 protein: CASSLLGTDNEQFF
CDR3 DNA: TGTGCCAGCAGCCTCCTAGGGACAGACAATGAGCAGTTCTTC

clone size: -
D gene: TRBD1
V gene: TRBV6-5
J gene: TRBJ1-1
CDR3 protein: CASSFDPTGGITEAFF
CDR3 DNA: TGTGCCAGCAGTTTTGACCCCACAGGGGGCATTACTGAAGCTTTCTTT

clone size: -
D gene: -
V gene: TRBV5-6
J gene: TRBJ2-2
CDR3 protein: CASSSGGYTGELFF
CDR3 DNA: TGTGCCAGCAGTAGTGGCGGCTACACCGGGGAGCTGTTTTTT

clone size: -
D gene: -
V gene: TRBV10-3
J gene: TRBJ2-3
CDR3 protein: CAISDEDTQYF
CDR3 DNA: TGTGCCATCAGTGACGAGGATACGCAGTATTTT

clone size: -
D gene: TRBD1
V gene: TRBV19
J gene: TRBJ1-5
CDR3 protein: CASTSRDRAGNQPQHF
CDR3 DNA: TGTGCCAGTACTTCCCGGGACAGGGCGGGCAATCAGCCCCAGCATTTT

clone size: -
D gene: -
V gene: TRBV5-1
J gene: TRBJ2-7
CDR3 protein: CASSPSGSYEQYF
CDR3 DNA: TGCGCCAGCAGCCCGTCGGGTTCCTACGAGCAGTACTTC

clone size: few
D gene: -
V gene: TRBV5-5
J gene: TRBJ2-3
CDR3 protein: CASSPQGRGADTQYF
CDR3 DNA: TGTGCCAGCAGCCCCCAAGGGCGGGGAGCAGATACGCAGTATTTT

clone size: -
D gene: -
V gene: TRBV11-3
J gene: TRBJ2-1
CDR3 protein: CASSLSAGLIYNEQFF
CDR3 DNA: TGTGCCAGCAGCTTATCGGCAGGGCTTATCTACAATGAGCAGTTCTTC

clone size: -
D gene: -
V gene: TRBV19
J gene: TRBJ1-2
CDR3 protein: CASSIPGFARDYGYTF
CDR3 DNA: TGTGCCAGTAGTATACCGGGGTTCGCCCGCGACTATGGCTACACCTTC

clone size: -
D gene: -
V gene: TRBV7-6
J gene: TRBJ1-5
CDR3 protein: CASSLGQGYNQPQHF
CDR3 DNA: TGTGCCAGCAGCTTAGGGCAGGGCTACAATCAGCCCCAGCATTTT

clone size: -
D gene: TRBD2
V gene: TRBV15
J gene: TRBJ2-1
CDR3 protein: CATSSGGSGGWNEQFF
CDR3 DNA: TGTGCCACCAGCAGTGGTGGTAGCGGGGGGTGGAATGAGCAGTTCTTC

clone size: -
D gene: -
V gene: TRBV2
J gene: TRBJ2-6
CDR3 protein: CASSEGRVSGANVLTF
CDR3 DNA: TGTGCCAGCAGTGAAGGAAGAGTCTCTGGGGCCAACGTCCTGACTTTC

clone size: -
D gene: TRBD2
V gene: TRBV15
J gene: TRBJ2-3
CDR3 protein: CATSRDLAGGTDTQYF
CDR3 DNA: TGTGCCACCAGCAGGGACCTAGCGGGGGGAACAGATACGCAGTATTTT

clone size: -
D gene: TRBD2
V gene: TRBV9
J gene: TRBJ2-5
CDR3 protein: CASSVAGGVETQYF
CDR3 DNA: TGTGCCAGCAGCGTAGCTGGGGGGGTTGAGACCCAGTACTTC

clone size: -
D gene: TRBD2
V gene: TRBV4-3
J gene: TRBJ2-3
CDR3 protein: CASSRDYSGGSTDTQYF
CDR3 DNA: TGCGCCAGCAGCCGGGACTATAGCGGGGGGAGCACAGATACGCAGTATTTT

clone size: -
D gene: -
V gene: TRBV6-5
J gene: TRBJ1-3
CDR3 protein: CASTPDSLSGNTIYF
CDR3 DNA: TGTGCCAGCACCCCGGACAGCCTCTCTGGAAACACCATATATTTT

clone size: -
D gene: -
V gene: TRBV9
J gene: TRBJ1-2
CDR3 protein: CASSGPWGDGYTF
CDR3 DNA: TGTGCCAGCAGCGGCCCCTGGGGGGATGGCTACACCTTC

clone size: -
D gene: TRBD1
V gene: TRBV3-1/TRBV3-2
J gene: TRBJ1-2
CDR3 protein: CASSQIWGQGHGYTF
CDR3 DNA: TGTGCCAGCAGCCAAATCTGGGGACAGGGTCATGGCTACACCTTC

clone size: few
D gene: -
V gene: TRBV9
J gene: TRBJ1-1
CDR3 protein: CASSAGQGRSEAFF
CDR3 DNA: TGTGCCAGCAGCGCCGGGCAGGGGCGCTCTGAAGCTTTCTTT

clone size: -
D gene: -
V gene: TRBV24-1
J gene: TRBJ2-3
CDR3 protein: CATSDPGAASTDTQYF
CDR3 DNA: TGTGCCACCAGTGACCCAGGGGCGGCTAGCACAGATACGCAGTATTTT